Shown below are 16 T cell receptor beta chains from a single sample sequenced in a study of blood T cell repertoires in COVID-19. Repertoires were generated with immunoSEQ multiplex PCR, while TCRdb's copy carries only in-frame clones and drops some. The sample lists under 90,000 clones, roughly 85% seen once, with approximately 5.9% in the top ten. What was sequenced was peripheral blood. The origin of the receptors is a man aged 55 to 69 with acute or convalescent COVID-19.

This clone came up once. The rearrangement uses TRBV21-1 and TRBJ2-3; TRBD2, as called in the table, went unchecked against the DNA. TRBV21-1 is an annotated pseudogene. There are 19 residues in the CDR3. The DNA of the CDR3 is TGTGCCAGCAGCAAACTGGGGCTAGCGGGGACGGTGGTTTTGGATACGCAGTATTTT. Protein sequence: CASSKLGLAGTVVLDTQYF.

The chain has TRBV19 and TRBJ1-3; D uncertain. The CDR3 totals 15 residues. Deletions cut 5 bases from V and 2 bases from J, with 13 bases between. Per the germline V gene, CDR1 is LNHDA and CDR2 is SQIVND (reference sequence). CDR3 residues: CASSLQVDPGNTIYF. The CDR3 DNA is TGTGCCAGTAGTTTGCAGGTAGATCCTGGAAACACCATATATTTT.

CDR3 DNA: TGTGCCATCAGCAGCCAACTTTCCGGGACACTCAATCAGCCCCAGCATTTT. The encoded protein is CAISSQLSGTLNQPQHF. This rearrangement joins TRBV10-3 to TRBJ1-5; possible D gene TRBD1, 6 bases. CDR1 and CDR2 (germline): ENHRY, SYGVKD. The CDR3 runs to 17 residues. Trimming pared 6 bases from V and 3 bases from J, leaving 21 bases between.

The chain couples TRBV11-1 to TRBJ2-3, with TRBD2 matching 11 bases. The J segment lost 2 bases and the V segment lost 5 bases, leaving 6 bases of the junction unmatched. Germline CDR1 and CDR2: SGHAT and FQDESV (reference sequence). The CDR3 is 16 residues long. In nucleotides, the CDR3 is TGTGCCAGCAGCCCGGGACTAGCGGTCATCACAGATACGCAGTATTTT. Protein: CASSPGLAVITDTQYF.

This chain links TRBV6-2 or TRBV6-3 with TRBJ2-7; D is possibly TRBD1 (5 bases). The CDR3 is 16 amino acids. Germline V lookup: CDR1 MNHEY, CDR2 SVGEGT. Between the trimmed V and J ends, which lost 6 bases and 0 bases, there was a span of 18 bases. DNA for the CDR3: TGTGCCAGCAGCCAAACACGACAGATCAGCTCCTACGAGCAGTACTTC. It codes for CASSQTRQISSYEQYF.

CDR3 region: CSVATGTYGYTF. The CDR3 nucleotides are TGCAGCGTTGCGACAGGGACTTATGGCTACACCTTC. The chain couples TRBV29-1 to TRBJ1-2, with 7 bases aligning to TRBD1. Germline V gives CDR1 SQVTM, CDR2 ANQGSEA. With V trimmed by 4 bases and J by 5 bases, 4 bases remained unmatched. This CDR3 has 12 residues. Looking up the rest from reference TRBV29-1 and TRBJ1-2 gives the full variable domain: SAVISQKPSRDICQRGTSLTIQCQVDSQVTMMFWYRQQPGQSLTLIATANQGSEATYESGFVIDKFPISRPNLTFSTLTVSNMSPEDSSIYLCSVATGTYGYTFGSGTRLTVV.

The chain uses TRBV3-1 (or the pseudogene TRBV3-2) and TRBJ2-1; TRBD2 aligns across 7 bases. Per the germline V gene, CDR1 is LGHDT and CDR2 is YNNKEL (reference sequence). Trimming removed 2 bases from V and 7 bases from J; junction bases left unmatched: 11. This CDR3 is 16 amino acids long. Here the CDR3 reads CASSQNLGGGGNEQFF. DNA of the CDR3: TGTGCCAGCAGCCAAAACCTTGGCGGGGGTGGTAATGAGCAGTTCTTC.

The V and J genes are TRBV10-2 and TRBJ2-2; 13 positions match TRBD2. Unmatched junction bases numbered 7, after V lost 5 bases and J lost 1 base. The CDR3 spans 18 residues. Per germline, CDR1 WSHSY and CDR2 SAAADI. The CDR3 DNA reads as TGCGCCAGCAGTCCCTTCGGGACTAGCGGGAAGAACACCGGGGAGCTGTTTTTT. It yields the protein CASSPFGTSGKNTGELFF.

J is TRBJ1-2 and V is TRBV30; D perhaps matches TRBD1 (5 bases). Germline CDR1 and CDR2: GTSNPN and SVGIG (reference sequence). This CDR3 has 15 amino acids. V lost 5 bases to trimming and J lost 1 base, with 17 bases between them. The CDR3 loop reads CAWGATTFFNYGYTF. In nucleotides, the CDR3 is TGTGCCTGGGGGGCCACCACATTTTTTAACTATGGCTACACCTTC.

Here the CDR3 DNA reads TGTGCCAGTAGTACCTTTCCTCCGACAGGCCGGGACAATCAGCCCCAGCATTTT. Translation: CASSTFPPTGRDNQPQHF. J is TRBJ1-5 and V is TRBV19, with D maybe TRBD1 (6 bases). V was cut by 4 bases and J by 3 bases, with 22 bases left in between. Germline CDR1 reads LNHDA; CDR2 reads SQIVND (reference sequence). There are 18 residues in the CDR3.

The chain links TRBV29-1 to TRBJ2-7; unclear D gene. Trimming pared 6 bases from V and 0 bases from J, leaving 15 bases between. The germline V gene encodes CDR1 SQVTM and CDR2 ANQGSEA. The CDR3 spans 14 residues. The chain's CDR3 is CSVAINLTSYEQYF. CDR3 nucleotides: TGCAGCGTCGCCATAAACCTAACCTCCTACGAGCAGTACTTC.

This clone showed up just once. This sequence joins TRBV5-1 and TRBJ2-2; TRBD1 aligns across 8 bases. The CDR3 runs 17 residues. The J segment lost 5 bases and the V segment lost 5 bases, leaving 14 bases of the junction unmatched. CDR1 and CDR2 (germline): SGHRS, YFSETQ. CDR3 nucleotide sequence: TGCGCCAGCAGGGCTGGACAGGGAGCATTATGGACCGGGGAGCTGTTTTTT. Translating gives CASRAGQGALWTGELFF.

CDR3 sequence reads: CATKERDPSYGYTF. CDR3 DNA: TGTGCCACCAAAGAGAGGGATCCGAGCTATGGCTACACCTTC. This chain uses TRBV19 with TRBJ1-2; D gene unclear. V was cut by 10 bases and J by 4 bases, with 19 bases left in between. Germline loops: CDR1 LNHDA, CDR2 SQIVND (reference sequence). The CDR3 totals 14 residues.

The chain has TRBV6-5 and TRBJ2-7; a possible D gene is TRBD2 (5 bases). The CDR3 covers 14 residues. Trimming cost V 5 bases and J 0 bases, with 11 bases left between them. CDR1 is MNHEY, CDR2 SVGAGI, per germline. CDR3 DNA: TGTGCCAGCAGTCCCTTCGGGGTCTCCTACGAGCAGTACTTC. It specifies CASSPFGVSYEQYF.

The J gene is TRBJ1-5, the V gene TRBV5-6; 7 positions match TRBD1. Germline CDR1 SGHDT, CDR2 YYEEEE. There are 14 residues in the CDR3. Unmatched junction bases numbered 3, after V lost 4 bases and J lost 2 bases. CDR3 nucleotide sequence: TGTGCCAGCAGCGCGGGGACAGGCAATCAGCCCCAGCATTTT. This sequence encodes CASSAGTGNQPQHF.

In its sample, this clone was seen once. The genes are TRBV2 and TRBJ2-5, with 14 bases fitting TRBD2. The J segment lost 4 bases and the V segment lost 7 bases, leaving 5 bases of the junction unmatched. Germline V gene lookup returns CDR1 SNHLY and CDR2 FYNNEI. The CDR3 covers 15 residues. CDR3 sequence (DNA): TGTGCCAGCAATCCGGGACTAGCGGGGGTAGAGACCCAGTACTTC. It yields the protein CASNPGLAGVETQYF.